One sample yielded the 18 T cell receptor beta chains listed below, sequenced in a study of shared clonotypes between healthy human individuals. Generated by immunoSEQ multiplex PCR, the TCRdb table keeps only in-frame clones and is missing some. The sample lists approximately 320,000 clones, approximately 79% seen once, with over 9% in the top ten. Sample: memory CD4+ T cells sorted from blood. As for subset: CD45RA-negative fraction. These receptors all stem from a man in his thirties or forties in good health.

The V and J genes are TRBV4-3 and TRBJ2-5; tentative D call: TRBD2 (6 bases). The germline CDR1 and CDR2 sequences are LGHNA and YSLEER. Trimming took 1 base from V and 4 from J, leaving 16 bases between them. This CDR3 spans 16 amino acids. The CDR3 region is CASSQGSGRLGETQYF. The CDR3 bases are TGCGCCAGCAGCCAAGGGTCAGGGAGGCTTGGAGAGACCCAGTACTTC.

A few counts support this clone. The chain carries TRBV19 and TRBJ1-1; D ambiguous. The CDR3 covers 13 residues. V shed 7 bases and J shed 1 base, with 10 bases lying between them. CDR1 and CDR2 (germline): LNHDA, SQIVND (reference sequence). The CDR3: CASKIRGNTEAFF. In DNA, the CDR3 is TGTGCCAGTAAAATCCGGGGGAACACTGAAGCTTTCTTT.

The J gene is TRBJ2-6, the V gene TRBV5-4, with TRBD1 identical over 10 bases. CDR1 and CDR2 (germline): SGHNT, YYREEE (reference sequence). CDR3 length equals 17 residues. Germline trimming cut 0 bases from V and 1 base from J; bases unmatched to any gene: 1. CDR3: CASSLGTGGSGANVLTF. As DNA, the CDR3 is TGTGCCAGCAGCTTGGGGACAGGGGGTTCTGGGGCCAACGTCCTGACTTTC.

This sequence joins TRBV11-2 and TRBJ2-7, with TRBD2 matching 7 bases. The CDR3 is 15 residues long. In germline, CDR1 is SGHAT, CDR2 FQNNGV. Trimming at V came to 0 bases and at J to 2 bases, leaving 4 bases not matched to a gene. In nucleotides, the CDR3 is TGTGCCAGCAGCTTAGAGGGGACTATTACCTACGAGCAGTACTTC. Translation: CASSLEGTITYEQYF.

The rearrangement joins TRBV19 to TRBJ2-3, with 12 nucleotides matching TRBD2. From germline, CDR1 is LNHDA and CDR2 SQIVND (reference sequence). J gave up 1 base and V 5 bases, and 10 bases lay outside the gene matches. The CDR3 spans 18 residues. CDR3 sequence reads: CASSLLAGGTLGTDTQYF. In nucleotides, the CDR3 is TGTGCCAGTAGTCTTCTAGCGGGAGGGACCCTTGGCACAGATACGCAGTATTTT.

This clone has at least ten counts. V and J are TRBV11-2 and TRBJ2-5, with TRBD1 identical over 8 bases. Germline CDR1 SGHAT, CDR2 FQNNGV. The CDR3 spans 14 residues. V was pared by 4 bases and J by 2 bases, with 3 bases of the junction left unmatched. CDR3 protein: CASSYRQGQETQYF. Written as DNA, the CDR3 is TGTGCCAGCAGCTACAGACAGGGGCAAGAGACCCAGTACTTC.

V is TRBV28 and J is TRBJ2-1; tentative D call: TRBD2 (6 bases). V dropped 5 bases and J dropped 6 bases, with 17 bases sitting between them. Germline lookup yields CDR1 MDHEN and CDR2 SYDVKM. The CDR3 length is 15 residues. CDR3 nucleotide sequence: TGTGCCAGCAGTCAGACTAGATCGGTTCCCAATGAGCAGTTCTTC. It yields the protein CASSQTRSVPNEQFF.

The chain recombines TRBV27 with TRBJ2-7; D gene ambiguous. Trimming took off 3 bases at V and 1 base at J, with 7 bases between the two ends. CDR3 length: 13 residues. Germline-derived CDR1 and CDR2 are MNHEY and SMNVEV (reference sequence). In DNA form, the CDR3 reads TGTGCCAGCAGTTTGGGGATTTCCTACGAGCAGTACTTC. It translates to CASSLGISYEQYF.

CDR3 region: CASSPLGGGLETQYF. The CDR3 DNA is TGTGCCAGCAGCCCACTTGGGGGGGGGCTGGAGACCCAGTACTTC. The chain joins TRBV7-6 to TRBJ2-5, with D tentatively TRBD2 (7 bases). V was trimmed by 5 bases and J by 5 bases, leaving 18 bases between them. In germline, CDR1 is SGHVS, CDR2 FNYEAQ. This CDR3 is 15 amino acids long.

V gene TRBV30 combines with J gene TRBJ2-2; TRBD2 matches 9 bases. Germline loops: CDR1 GTSNPN, CDR2 SVGIG (reference sequence). The CDR3 is 14 residues long. The ends lost 5 bases at V and 6 bases at J; junction bases unmatched: 7. The CDR3 here is CAWSTGTSSGELFF. CDR3 coding DNA: TGTGCCTGGTCTACCGGGACTAGCTCCGGGGAGCTGTTTTTT.

This chain uses TRBV21-1 with TRBJ2-2. TRBV21-1 is listed as a pseudogene. This CDR3 has 20 amino acids. The CDR3 nucleotides read TGTGCCAGCAGCAAAGTTAACTCGTATGGGGTGAGTTTGTACTCCGGGGAGCTGTTTTTT. Its translation is CASSKVNSYGVSLYSGELFF.

The chain couples TRBV18 to TRBJ2-3, with D tentatively TRBD1 (6 bases). Deletions cut 3 bases from V and 1 base from J, with 17 bases between. The CDR3 is 17 residues long. CDR1 KGHSH and CDR2 LQKENI come from the germline V gene. The CDR3 loop reads CASSPRNRARGTDTQYF. The CDR3 DNA reads TGTGCCAGCTCACCTCGGAACAGGGCGCGAGGCACAGATACGCAGTATTTT.

This chain joins TRBV10-1 and TRBJ2-7; 7 positions agree with TRBD2. Unmatched junction bases numbered 11, after V lost 6 bases and J lost 6 bases. CDR1 WNHNN and CDR2 SYGVQD come from the germline V gene (reference sequence). This CDR3 region has 14 residues. The CDR3 DNA reads as TGCGCCAGCAGAAAGGGGCGGGAGACGGGCGAGCAGTACTTC. It encodes CASRKGRETGEQYF.

This chain joins TRBV18 and TRBJ2-5; D perhaps matches TRBD1 (6 bases). The CDR3 is 15 residues long. The germline V gene has CDR1 KGHSH and CDR2 LQKENI. V lost 6 bases, J lost 4 bases, and 18 bases lay in between. This CDR3 is CASSLQGLEGETQYF. In nucleotides, the CDR3 is TGTGCCAGCTCGCTACAGGGCCTCGAGGGAGAGACCCAGTACTTC.

This clone has more than one count but fewer than ten. The chain carries TRBV9 and TRBJ1-3; weak D call: TRBD1 (5 bases). The CDR3 extends over 16 amino acids. V was clipped by 6 bases and J by 0 bases, with 16 bases between them. The V gene's germline CDR1 is SGDLS and CDR2 YYNGEE. The CDR3 coding sequence is TGTGCCAGCACCGCCCAGGGCACCATCTCTGGAAACACCATATATTTT. Translation: CASTAQGTISGNTIYF.

This chain links TRBV5-4 with TRBJ2-5; 7 nucleotides line up with TRBD1. The CDR3 consists of 16 residues. Trimming at V came to 1 base and at J to 5 bases, leaving 11 bases not matched to a gene. Germline CDR1 reads SGHNT; CDR2 reads YYREEE (reference sequence). In nucleotides, the CDR3 is TGTGCCAGCAGCTTGAGGGGGCTGCGCGGGCGGGAGACCCAGTACTTC. Translating gives CASSLRGLRGRETQYF.

The V gene is TRBV27, the J gene TRBJ2-1; 10 bases map to TRBD2. Germline values: CDR1 MNHEY, CDR2 SMNVEV (reference sequence). The CDR3 covers 15 residues. The V and J ends lost 5 bases and 10 bases, in that order; junction bases with no gene match: 11. The CDR3 is CASSPGLARGVEQFF. In DNA, the CDR3 is TGTGCCAGCAGTCCGGGACTAGCGCGAGGAGTGGAGCAGTTCTTC.

The V call is TRBV5-8, the J call TRBJ2-7, with D unresolved. Trimming left V 1 base short and J 6 bases short, with 14 bases between. The CDR3 loop spans 14 amino acids. CDR1 is SGHTS and CDR2 is YDEGEE in the germline V gene. The CDR3 nucleotides are TGTGCCAGCAGCTTGCCTGGCAGGAACACCGAGCAGTACTTC. This encodes CASSLPGRNTEQYF.